This T cell receptor (beta chain) was sequenced in a study of T cell changes during pregnancy in multiple sclerosis. Measured with immunoSEQ multiplex PCR; TCRdb has only the in-frame clones, and not every one. The data contain 55,000 to 75,000 clones, 90% to 95% of them singletons. This clone has more than one count but fewer than ten. The germline V gene encodes CDR1 SGHRS and CDR2 YFSETQ. The junction had 7 bases not matched to a gene; V was cut back by 1 base and J by 0 bases. The CDR3 contains 17 residues. The V and J genes are TRBV5-1 and TRBJ1-5; TRBD1 aligns across 7 bases. The material was peripheral blood, obtained after pregnancy. The receptor's source is a female donor in good health, enrolled as a control in a pregnancy study. CDR3 amino acids: CASSLTSGDSSNQPQHF. In DNA, the CDR3 is TGCGCCAGCAGCTTGACCTCTGGGGACAGTAGCAATCAGCCCCAGCATTTT.